A single sample is the source of the 20 T cell receptor beta chains below, sequenced in a study of blood T cell repertoires in COVID-19. Clones were read by immunoSEQ multiplex PCR, and TCRdb kept only the in-frame ones, dropping some. There are 140,000 to 150,000 clones in the sample; 84% occur only once, and less than 6% lies in the top ten. The sequencing sample was made of PBMCs or T cells enriched from blood (not recorded which). These receptors were taken from a woman in her fifties or sixties who had been exposed to COVID-19.

This chain connects TRBV6-5 to TRBJ1-5, with D tentatively TRBD1 (6 bases). The CDR3 has 14 residues. V was shortened by 5 bases and J by 3 bases, with 11 bases between the two germline ends. Germline CDR1 and CDR2: MNHEY and SVGAGI. CDR3 protein: CASSLRQDNQPQHF. The CDR3, as DNA: TGTGCCAGCAGTCTCCGACAGGACAATCAGCCCCAGCATTTT.

This chain joins TRBV19 and TRBJ1-2, with D unresolved. V lost 7 bases, J lost 4 bases, and 16 bases lay in between. This CDR3 comprises 14 residues. The germline V gene has CDR1 LNHDA and CDR2 SQIVND (reference sequence). CDR3 nucleotide sequence: TGTGCCAGTACCCCACTAGATACCTCCTATGGCTACACCTTC. Amino acids: CASTPLDTSYGYTF.

This clone showed up just a few times. The gene calls are TRBV21-1 and TRBJ1-5; the D call TRBD1 from the table was never checked on the DNA. TRBV21-1 is deemed a pseudogene. The CDR3 is made up of 15 amino acids. The CDR3 DNA reads as TGTGCCAGCAGCAAAGACGTGGGGCATAATCAGCCCCAGCATTTT. This sequence encodes CASSKDVGHNQPQHF.

The rearrangement links TRBV4-1 to TRBJ2-2, with 8 bases lining up with TRBD2. CDR3 length: 17 residues. Germline V CDR1 and CDR2: MGHRA, YSYEKL. Losses at the gene ends were 0 bases for V and 3 bases for J; bases not matched to a gene: 6. Written as DNA, the CDR3 is TGCGCCAGCAGCCAAGAGGGTTCGGGGGGGTACACCGGGGAGCTGTTTTTT. This encodes CASSQEGSGGYTGELFF.

This chain links TRBV7-9 with TRBJ2-1; tentatively, D is TRBD2 (7 bases). Germline values: CDR1 SEHNR, CDR2 FQNEAQ (reference sequence). V was shortened by 7 bases and J by 0 bases, with 13 bases between the two germline ends. This CDR3 contains 15 residues. CDR3 in DNA: TGTGCCAGCAACGGGGGGCGGGCCTCCTACAATGAGCAGTTCTTC. Its translation is CASNGGRASYNEQFF.

As regards this clone: Compared with germline, one end of the junction differs, possibly owing to a read error. The chain couples TRBV18 to TRBJ1-1; 9 nucleotides match TRBD1. The CDR3 is 20 residues long. Per the germline V gene, CDR1 is KGHSH and CDR2 is LQKENI. The CDR3, as DNA: TGTGCCAGCTCCCCACTCGGGACAGGGAGTCTTGGGGCGAGGAACACTGAAGCTTTCTTT. It codes for CASSPLGTGSLGARNTEAFF.

The genes are TRBV11-2 and TRBJ2-5; TRBD2 matches at 8 bases. CDR3 size: 16 residues. V shed 5 bases, J shed 3 bases, and the junction held 11 bases outside the gene matches. Germline V gene data show CDR1 as SGHAT and CDR2 as FQNNGV. The CDR3 DNA reads as TGTGCCAGCAGCCTCGCGGGGGGTTGGGAGGAAGAGACCCAGTACTTC. Encoded protein: CASSLAGGWEEETQYF.

For the CDR3, the DNA is TGTGCCAGCAGCTCAATGGGGCAGAATCAGCCCCAGCATTTT. Translating gives CASSSMGQNQPQHF. The chain links TRBV5-4 to TRBJ1-5; perhaps TRBD1 as D (5 bases). Trimming shortened V by 3 bases and J by 4 bases, and 11 bases separated the two germline ends. CDR3 length: 14 residues. The germline gives CDR1 SGHNT, CDR2 YYREEE (reference sequence).

This clone was observed many times. This chain connects TRBV5-1 to TRBJ1-5; 10 positions agree with TRBD1. V lost 3 bases, J lost 4 bases, and 4 bases stayed unmatched. Germline CDR1 reads SGHRS; CDR2 reads YFSETQ. CDR3 length: 15 residues. CDR3 bases: TGCGCCAGCAGCTCGGGACAGGGGCGAAATCAGCCCCAGCATTTT. Translated: CASSSGQGRNQPQHF.

J is TRBJ2-1 and V is TRBV9; 11 nucleotides align to TRBD2. CDR3 length: 17 amino acids. After removal of 4 bases from V and 3 bases from J, the junction contained 9 bases not matched to a gene. Germline CDR1 SGDLS, CDR2 YYNGEE. CDR3 DNA: TGTGCCAGCAGCTCGTGGGCTAGCGGGGGGCTCTACAATGAGCAGTTCTTC. It codes for CASSSWASGGLYNEQFF.

As DNA, the CDR3 is TGTGCCTTTGGGGGGGGGCCAACAGATACGCAGTATTTT. Protein product: CAFGGGPTDTQYF. This sequence joins TRBV10-3 and TRBJ2-3, with D possibly being TRBD2 (7 bases). Trimming pared 11 bases from V and 3 bases from J, leaving 15 bases between. Germline assignment: CDR1 ENHRY and CDR2 SYGVKD. The CDR3 is 13 residues long.

The rearrangement joins TRBV3-1 (or the pseudogene TRBV3-2) to TRBJ2-7; weak D call: TRBD1 (5 bases). V lost 6 bases, J lost 6 bases, and 21 bases lay in between. CDR1 is LGHDT and CDR2 is YNNKEL in the germline V gene (reference sequence). The CDR3 runs 15 residues. This CDR3 reads CASRAGPLAWSEQYF. CDR3 nucleotide sequence: TGTGCCAGCAGGGCAGGGCCTCTCGCGTGGTCCGAGCAGTACTTC.

This clone has just a few counts. V is TRBV27 and J is TRBJ2-7; D may be TRBD1 (5 bases). The V end lost 8 bases, the J end lost 6 bases, and 20 bases lay between the germline ends. This CDR3 contains 14 residues. CDR1 and CDR2 from the germline V gene are MNHEY and SMNVEV (reference sequence). CDR3 nucleotides: TGTGCCAGCGGGCCCTGGGGCAGGGCGAGCGAGCAGTACTTC. It specifies CASGPWGRASEQYF.

This chain links TRBV7-2 with TRBJ1-6; 7 nucleotides align to TRBD1. The germline CDR1 and CDR2 sequences are SGHTA and FQGNSA. CDR3 length: 16 amino acids. After removal of 2 bases from V and 2 bases from J, the junction contained 3 bases not matched to a gene. This CDR3 is CASSLTGTAYNSPLHF. CDR3 nucleotide sequence: TGTGCCAGCAGCTTAACCGGGACAGCCTATAATTCACCCCTCCACTTT.

This clone appeared a single time. The rearrangement links TRBV5-1 to TRBJ1-2; 7 positions agree with TRBD1. V lost 4 bases and J lost 7; bases outside the gene matches: 4. There are 12 residues in the CDR3. CDR1 is SGHRS, CDR2 YFSETQ, per germline. The CDR3 reads CASSRGQSGYTF. The CDR3 DNA follows: TGCGCCAGCAGCAGGGGACAGTCTGGCTACACCTTC.

The chain recombines TRBV19 with TRBJ2-7; 9 positions agree with TRBD1. The CDR3 extends over 14 amino acids. Germline trimming cut 2 bases from V and 6 bases from J; bases unmatched to any gene: 5. CDR1 and CDR2 (germline): LNHDA, SQIVND (reference sequence). For the CDR3, the DNA is TGTGCCAGTAGTATATTGGGACAGGGTCTCGAGCAGTACTTC. Translation: CASSILGQGLEQYF.

This clone was seen once. V gene TRBV4-3 combines with J gene TRBJ1-5, with a tentative D call TRBD1 (6 bases). The CDR3 is made up of 14 amino acids. V lost 3 bases and J lost 6, with 12 bases in between. From germline, CDR1 is LGHNA and CDR2 YSLEER. CDR3: CASSHRGGSQPQHF. The CDR3 DNA follows: TGCGCCAGCAGCCACAGGGGTGGGAGTCAGCCCCAGCATTTT.

The chain links TRBV12-5 to TRBJ1-1; 8 bases agree with TRBD1. Germline CDR1 is LGHNT and CDR2 is FRNRAP. J was trimmed by 5 bases and V by 5 bases; bases with no gene match: 16. CDR3 length: 17 residues. CDR3 nucleotide sequence: TGTGCTAGTGGTCCCCCTAGGGGACAGGTGAGTTCGACTGAAGCTTTCTTT. It yields the protein CASGPPRGQVSSTEAFF. Full variable domain (missing parts from reference TRBV12-5 and TRBJ1-1): DARVTQTPRHKVTEMGQEVTMRCQPILGHNTVFWYRQTMMQGLELLAYFRNRAPLDDSGMPKDRFSAEMPDATLATLKIQPSEPRDSAVYFCASGPPRGQVSSTEAFFGQGTRLTVV.

The chain is built from TRBV2 and TRBJ1-5; 8 positions agree with TRBD1. This CDR3 is 15 amino acids long. V was clipped by 5 bases and J by 3 bases; unmatched bases: 6. Germline assignment: CDR1 SNHLY and CDR2 FYNNEI. CDR3 DNA: TGTGCCAGCAGTAAGGGGACAGGAGTCAATCAGCCCCAGCATTTT. Its translation is CASSKGTGVNQPQHF.

The rearrangement joins TRBV4-1 to TRBJ2-7; weak D call: TRBD1 (5 bases). Trimming shortened V by 2 bases and J by 3 bases, and 11 bases separated the two germline ends. The V gene's germline CDR1 is MGHRA and CDR2 YSYEKL. This CDR3 is built from 14 residues. CDR3 coding DNA: TGCGCCAGCAGCCAATTTCAGGGAAGCTACGAGCAGTACTTC. It yields the protein CASSQFQGSYEQYF.